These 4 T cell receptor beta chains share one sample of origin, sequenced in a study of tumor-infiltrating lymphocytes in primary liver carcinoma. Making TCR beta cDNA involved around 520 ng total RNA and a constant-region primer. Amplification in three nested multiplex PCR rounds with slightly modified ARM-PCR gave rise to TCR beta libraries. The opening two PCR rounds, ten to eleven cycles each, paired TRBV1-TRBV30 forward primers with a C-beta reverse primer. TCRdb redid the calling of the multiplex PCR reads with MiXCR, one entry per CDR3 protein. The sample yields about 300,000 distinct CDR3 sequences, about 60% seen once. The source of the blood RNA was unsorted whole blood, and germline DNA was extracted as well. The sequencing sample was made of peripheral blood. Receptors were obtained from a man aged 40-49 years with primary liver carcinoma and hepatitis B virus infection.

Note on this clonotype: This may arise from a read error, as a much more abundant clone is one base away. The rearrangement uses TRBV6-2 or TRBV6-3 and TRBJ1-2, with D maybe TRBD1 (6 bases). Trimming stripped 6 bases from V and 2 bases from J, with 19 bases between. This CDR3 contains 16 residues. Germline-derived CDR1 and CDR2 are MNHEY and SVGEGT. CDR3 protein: CASSPTGKGVNYGYTF. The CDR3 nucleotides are TGTGCCAGCAGCCCGACAGGAAAGGGCGTGAACTATGGCTACACCTTC.

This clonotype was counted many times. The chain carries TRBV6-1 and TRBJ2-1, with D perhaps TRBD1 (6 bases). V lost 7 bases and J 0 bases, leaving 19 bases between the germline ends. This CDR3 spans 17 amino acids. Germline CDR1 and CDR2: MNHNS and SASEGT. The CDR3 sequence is CASNNRLQGTSYNEQFF. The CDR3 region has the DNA TGTGCCAGCAACAATCGCTTACAGGGAACCTCCTACAATGAGCAGTTCTTC.

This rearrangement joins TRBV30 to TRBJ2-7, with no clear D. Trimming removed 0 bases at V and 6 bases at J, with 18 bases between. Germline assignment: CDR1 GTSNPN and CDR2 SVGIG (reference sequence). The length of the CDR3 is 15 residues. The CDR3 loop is CAWSVPGYGRLEQYF. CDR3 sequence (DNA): TGTGCCTGGAGTGTACCCGGCTACGGCAGGCTCGAGCAGTACTTC.

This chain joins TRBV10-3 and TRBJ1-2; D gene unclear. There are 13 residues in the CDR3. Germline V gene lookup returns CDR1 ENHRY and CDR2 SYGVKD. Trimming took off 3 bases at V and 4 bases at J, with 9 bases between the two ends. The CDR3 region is CAISDDKGYGYTF. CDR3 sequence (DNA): TGTGCCATCAGTGATGACAAGGGCTATGGCTACACCTTC.